The present entry profiles one T cell receptor (beta chain) with its context. This entry is derived from a study of OX40 agonist ivuxolimab in advanced cancers. The overall study: Dosing consisted of intravenous ivuxolimab at 0.01 to 10 mg/kg every 2 weeks.

Here immunoSEQ multiplex PCR was the method, and the copy in TCRdb shows in-frame clones only, minus some. The sample shows approximately 76,000 clones, around 86% of them seen only once. This receptor was taken from an adult with an advanced solid tumor such as melanoma, head and neck, liver or kidney cancer. Sequencing was performed on CD4+ or CD8+ T cells sorted from blood, taken in a trial of the OX40 agonist ivuxolimab.

CDR3 sequence reads: CSATSGQPQHF. In DNA, the CDR3 is TGCAGTGCTACCTCTGGGCAGCCCCAGCATTTT. V and J are TRBV20-1 and TRBJ1-5; D remains ambiguous. This CDR3 has 11 residues. Germline assignment: CDR1 DFQATT and CDR2 SNEGSKA (reference sequence). V lost 4 bases and J lost 7, with 8 bases in between.